Listed below are T cell receptor beta chains from one sample, sequenced in a study of cytomegalovirus exposure and HLA in healthy donors. Using immunoSEQ multiplex PCR, the repertoire was profiled, and TCRdb retains in-frame clones only, with some absent. The sample contains over 130,000 clones, just over 70% of which appear only once. The specimen was PBMCs. The source of these receptors is a woman in her twenties or thirties in good health and CMV-seronegative. CDR3s include the opening cysteine and the closing phenylalanine or tryptophan. D genes are given only for firm matches. Clone size is shown for a subset of rows, as once, few, many or a class of expanded clone.

cdr3_nt cdr3_aa j_call v_call d_call clone_size
TGTGCTAGCAGCCCGGACAGAACTACCTACAATGAGCAGTTCTTC CASSPDRTTYNEQFF TRBJ2-1 TRBV7-7 - -
TGTGCCAGCAAGCATGCCAAAAACATTCAGTACTTC CASKHAKNIQYF TRBJ2-4 TRBV6-6 - -
TGTGCCAGCTCACCAACTAGCGGGAACACCGGGGAGCTGTTTTTT CASSPTSGNTGELFF TRBJ2-2 TRBV18 TRBD2 -
TGTGCCATCAGTCTAGCGGGGGGGAGGAGCAATGAGCAGTTCTTC CAISLAGGRSNEQFF TRBJ2-1 TRBV10-3 TRBD2 -
TGTGCCAGCAGCCGCGGTCGGAATTACGAGCAGTACTTC CASSRGRNYEQYF TRBJ2-7 TRBV11-2 - -
TGTGCCAGCAGCCGGGGGCAGGGGGTGTATGGCTACACCTTC CASSRGQGVYGYTF TRBJ1-2 TRBV7-6 TRBD1 -
TGTGCCAGCAGTGAAGGGGGACAGGGGAAGATAGCCAAAAACATTCAGTACTTC CASSEGGQGKIAKNIQYF TRBJ2-4 TRBV6-1 TRBD1 few
TGTGCCATCAGTGTTGGGACAGGGAACCACTATGGCTACACCTTC CAISVGTGNHYGYTF TRBJ1-2 TRBV10-3 TRBD1 few
TGTGCCAGTAGTTCCCGGGCTCAAAGCGGAGAGACCCAGTACTTC CASSSRAQSGETQYF TRBJ2-5 TRBV19 - few
TGTGCCAGTATTCCCGGGACTAGTAGATCCGGGGAGCTGTTTTTT CASIPGTSRSGELFF TRBJ2-2 TRBV19 TRBD2 -
TGTGCCAGCAGCCGCGGGACAGAAAATCAGCCCCAGCATTTT CASSRGTENQPQHF TRBJ1-5 TRBV7-3 TRBD1 -
TGTGCCAGCTCCCGGCCGGGACTAGCGGGAGACGAGCAGTACTTC CASSRPGLAGDEQYF TRBJ2-7 TRBV18 TRBD2 -
TGTGCCAGCAGCCCCAACCTAGACTACAATGAGCAGTTCTTC CASSPNLDYNEQFF TRBJ2-1 TRBV5-4 - -
TGTGCCAGCCCTGGGCGGCCGGGACACTACTCTTCGAACACTGAAGCTTTCTTT CASPGRPGHYSSNTEAFF TRBJ1-1 TRBV6-4 - few
TGTGCCAGCAGCTTAGGCGGCCCTGGGGCCAACGTCCTGACTTTC CASSLGGPGANVLTF TRBJ2-6 TRBV7-3 - -
TGTGCCAGCAGTGAGGGCGGGGCCAAAAACATTCAGTACTTC CASSEGGAKNIQYF TRBJ2-4 TRBV25-1 - -
TGTGCCATCAGTCCGGGACAGGGGCCCTATGGCTACACCTTC CAISPGQGPYGYTF TRBJ1-2 TRBV10-3 TRBD1 -
TGTGCCAGCAGCCCCGGTCTAGCGGGGTACAATGAGCAGTTCTTC CASSPGLAGYNEQFF TRBJ2-1 TRBV5-6 TRBD2 -
TGCAGCGTTGTAACCGGTAATCAGCCCCAGCATTTT CSVVTGNQPQHF TRBJ1-5 TRBV29-1 - -
TGCGCCAGCAGCTTGGGCGGACAGGGCATAGATACGCAGTATTTT CASSLGGQGIDTQYF TRBJ2-3 TRBV5-1 TRBD1 -
TGTGCCAGTAGCAACCCGGGACAGTCTAATGAAAAACTGTTTTTT CASSNPGQSNEKLFF TRBJ1-4 TRBV19 TRBD1 -
TGTGCCAGCAGTGACAGGGATAATTCACCCCTCCACTTT CASSDRDNSPLHF TRBJ1-6 TRBV6-1 - -
TGTGCCAGCAGCGCACGGACGGGGAGCTCTGGGGCCAACGTCCTGACTTTC CASSARTGSSGANVLTF TRBJ2-6 TRBV11-2 - -
TGTGCCAGCAGCCACGGGACAGGGGCATCCCAAGAGACCCAGTACTTC CASSHGTGASQETQYF TRBJ2-5 TRBV7-8 TRBD1 -
TGTGCTAGCAGCTTCTCCGGGACTAGGGAGGAGACCCAGTACTTC CASSFSGTREETQYF TRBJ2-5 TRBV7-7 TRBD2 -
TGTGCCAGCAGTGAGGGGGCGGGCTATGGCTACACCTTC CASSEGAGYGYTF TRBJ1-2 TRBV25-1 - many
TGTGCCAGCAGTGCCGGACTGATTTACACTGAAGCTTTCTTT CASSAGLIYTEAFF TRBJ1-1 TRBV2 - -
TGTGCCAGCAGTTTAGGTGGAGACTCTGGGGCCAACGTCCTGACTTTC CASSLGGDSGANVLTF TRBJ2-6 TRBV28 - -
TGCGCCAGCAGCCCACTTCAGGGGTACACTGAAGCTTTCTTT CASSPLQGYTEAFF TRBJ1-1 TRBV4-1 - once
TGTGCCAGCAGCTTAATGCCCACAGGGGGCACGGAGACCCAGTACTTC CASSLMPTGGTETQYF TRBJ2-5 TRBV13 TRBD1 -
TGTGCCAGCAGCGACAGACGGAGAGAGACCCAGTACTTC CASSDRRRETQYF TRBJ2-5 TRBV7-2 - -
TGTGCCATCAGTGATTCGGGGGGCCAGGAGACCCAGTACTTC CAISDSGGQETQYF TRBJ2-5 TRBV10-3 - -
TGTGCCAGCAGCTTATTGCGGACAGACAATCAGCCCCAGCATTTT CASSLLRTDNQPQHF TRBJ1-5 TRBV11-3 - few
TGTGCCACCCATCGGGACACTAATCAGCCCCAGCATTTT CATHRDTNQPQHF TRBJ1-5 TRBV10-3 - -
TGTGCCATCAGTGAGTCGTGGCCCGGGGAGCTGTTTTTT CAISESWPGELFF TRBJ2-2 TRBV10-3 - -
TGTGCCAGCAGTGACCTGGGGACTAGCGGGAGTAATGAGCAGTTCTTC CASSDLGTSGSNEQFF TRBJ2-1 TRBV6-4 TRBD2 -
TGTGCCAGCAGCCCAGGACTAGCGGGGCCAATTACCTACAATGAGCAGTTCTTC CASSPGLAGPITYNEQFF TRBJ2-1 TRBV9 TRBD2 few
TGTGCCAGCACTCCCGGGGGACAGCTTTATAGCAATCAGCCCCAGCATTTT CASTPGGQLYSNQPQHF TRBJ1-5 TRBV28 TRBD1 once
TGCGCCAGCAGCCAAGTGCCGGGAGACTCTGGAAACACCATATATTTT CASSQVPGDSGNTIYF TRBJ1-3 TRBV4-1 - few
TGTGCCAGCATCGGGGGACCGGGACAGGTCACAGATACGCAGTATTTT CASIGGPGQVTDTQYF TRBJ2-3 TRBV6-6 TRBD1 once
TGCAGCGTTGGGACAGGCAACACTGAAGCTTTCTTT CSVGTGNTEAFF TRBJ1-1 TRBV29-1 TRBD1 few
TGTGCCAGCAGGACGGGACAGGGGGACACAGATACGCAGTATTTT CASRTGQGDTDTQYF TRBJ2-3 TRBV28 TRBD1 -